This T cell receptor beta chain was obtained from a study of shared clonotypes between healthy human individuals. Study-wide background: Donors, aged 18 to 49, were a couple of women and a few men. Study outcomes and limitations: The rarefaction results pointed to incomplete sorted-subset sequencing despite large depth.

Method: immunoSEQ multiplex PCR; TCRdb's copy keeps in-frame clones and lacks some. Among about a million clones listed, approximately 77% were seen once. A remark on this clone: Its antigen is as yet unknown.

The CDR3 has 14 residues. Germline assignment: CDR1 SNHLY and CDR2 FYNNEI. V was shortened by 4 bases and J by 7 bases, with 17 bases between the two germline ends. Sequenced input: memory CD4+ T cells from PBMCs. Described subset: CD45RA-negative fraction. The chain links TRBV2 to TRBJ2-7; possible D gene TRBD2, 5 bases. The TCR was taken from a man in his late teens or twenties in good health. Some clones in this sample may be carry-over from other donors' samples. The CDR3 nucleotides are TGTGCCAGCAGTGTTAGGGCTCGGTCGGGGGAGCAGTACTTC. This codes for CASSVRARSGEQYF.